Following are 31 T cell receptor beta chains from one sample sequenced in a study of long-term antiretroviral therapy in people with HIV. immunoSEQ v3.0 was run at survey level. Repertoires were generated with immunoSEQ multiplex PCR, while TCRdb's copy carries only in-frame clones and drops some. There are 21,000 or so clones in the sample; 88% occur only once, and roughly 4% lies in the top ten. The sequencing used unsorted PBMCs, collected 2.3 years after starting antiretroviral therapy. These receptors originate from a man in his 60s with HIV.

A few counts support this clone. V gene TRBV28 combines with J gene TRBJ2-7; maybe TRBD2 (6 bases). V lost 6 bases, J lost 6 bases, and 12 bases lay in between. CDR1 and CDR2 (germline): MDHEN, SYDVKM. This CDR3 is 12 amino acids long. Here the CDR3 DNA reads TGTGCCAGCAGAGTCGTGGGGGGCGAGCAGTACTTC. Its translation is CASRVVGGEQYF. Drawing the rest from reference TRBV28 and TRBJ2-7, the complete variable domain is DVKVTQSSRYLVKRTGEKVFLECVQDMDHENMFWYRQDPGLGLRLIYFSYDVKMKEKGDIPEGYSVSREKKERFSLILESASTNQTSMYLCASRVVGGEQYFGPGTRLTVT.

This sequence joins TRBV11-1 and TRBJ1-2, with D hard to call. CDR3 length: 13 amino acids. The ends were cut back, 1 base at V and 4 bases at J, with 7 bases in the middle. From germline, CDR1 is SGHAT and CDR2 FQDESV (reference sequence). DNA of the CDR3: TGTGCCAGCAGCTTAGAACGAGGCTATGGCTACACCTTC. Translated, it gives CASSLERGYGYTF.

This sequence joins TRBV29-1 and TRBJ2-2, with 14 bases aligning to TRBD2. The CDR3 covers 18 residues. V lost 6 bases, J lost 6 bases, and 15 bases stayed unmatched. CDR1 and CDR2 from the germline V gene are SQVTM and ANQGSEA. The CDR3 sequence: CSVPQSGTSGSFPGELFF. DNA of the CDR3: TGCAGCGTCCCACAATCCGGGACTAGCGGGAGTTTCCCCGGGGAGCTGTTTTTT.

This chain links TRBV6-1 with TRBJ2-3, with D hard to call. V lost 11 bases and J 2 bases, leaving 11 bases between the germline ends. CDR3 length: 12 residues. Germline lookup yields CDR1 MNHNS and CDR2 SASEGT. The CDR3 DNA reads as TGTGCCCTGTTGGCTATCACAGATACGCAGTATTTT. This encodes CALLAITDTQYF.

The chain employs TRBV30 and TRBJ2-7; D unclear. V gave up 5 bases and J gave up 3 bases, with 17 bases separating them. The CDR3 consists of 14 residues. Per germline, CDR1 GTSNPN and CDR2 SVGIG (reference sequence). The CDR3 DNA sequence: TGTGCCTGGGGTCTTCTGGGTATAGGCTACGAGCAGTACTTC. This encodes CAWGLLGIGYEQYF.

This sequence joins TRBV13 and TRBJ2-3; weak D call: TRBD1 (5 bases). The length of the CDR3 is 14 residues. Trimming removed 3 bases from V and 1 base from J, with 8 bases in between. CDR1 PRHDT and CDR2 FYEKMQ come from the germline V gene (reference sequence). The DNA for the CDR3 is TGTGCCAGCAGCTTTAGGGGCGGCACAGATACGCAGTATTTT. Translation gives CASSFRGGTDTQYF.

This clone was counted a single time. The genes are TRBV2 and TRBJ1-3, with D uncertain. Germline V lookup: CDR1 SNHLY, CDR2 FYNNEI. The CDR3 contains 16 residues. Trimming shortened V by 2 bases and J by 2 bases, and 13 bases separated the two germline ends. The chain's CDR3 is CASSEQLGVAGNTIYF. The CDR3 DNA reads as TGTGCCAGCAGTGAACAGCTGGGAGTCGCTGGAAACACCATATATTTT.

In this sample, this clone is medium-sized. This chain connects TRBV7-9 to TRBJ2-1; tentatively, D is TRBD2 (6 bases). The CDR3 length is 15 residues. Germline-derived CDR1 and CDR2 are SEHNR and FQNEAQ (reference sequence). V dropped 3 bases and J dropped 2 bases, with 11 bases sitting between them. The CDR3 loop is CASSLGRYPYNEQFF. The CDR3 bases are TGTGCCAGCAGCTTGGGGAGGTACCCCTACAATGAGCAGTTCTTC.

The chain couples TRBV6-5 to TRBJ2-7; 8 bases are a match to TRBD1. Per germline, CDR1 MNHEY and CDR2 SVGAGI. The CDR3 has 12 residues. The V and J ends lost 5 bases and 4 bases, in that order; junction bases with no gene match: 1. As DNA, the CDR3 is TGTGCCAGCAGTAGGACAGGGTACGAGCAGTACTTC. Translation gives CASSRTGYEQYF.

The chain employs TRBV27 and TRBJ2-7; TRBD1 or TRBD2 may be the D gene (5 bases each). Trimming took off 6 bases at V and 6 bases at J, with 24 bases between the two ends. This CDR3 has 16 residues. Looked up from germline, CDR1 is MNHEY and CDR2 is SMNVEV (reference sequence). The CDR3 protein is CASSVDPRDHKAEQYF. The CDR3 DNA sequence: TGTGCCAGCAGCGTAGATCCCCGGGACCACAAAGCCGAGCAGTACTTC.

This clone has a handful of counts. The rearrangement links TRBV7-2 to TRBJ2-7, with D uncertain. The V gene's germline CDR1 is SGHTA and CDR2 FQGNSA. The CDR3 is 12 residues long. Trimming pared 4 bases from V and 7 bases from J, leaving 11 bases between. The CDR3 region has the DNA TGTGCCAGCAGCTCCGGCGGTTGGGAGCAGTACTTC. Its protein is CASSSGGWEQYF.

V gene TRBV6-1 combines with J gene TRBJ2-3, with D perhaps TRBD2 (6 bases). From germline, CDR1 is MNHNS and CDR2 SASEGT. This CDR3 contains 14 residues. The V end was cut by 6 bases, the J end by 4 bases, with 14 bases between. CDR3 in amino acids: CASSREPAADTQYF. The DNA for the CDR3 is TGTGCCAGCAGCCGGGAGCCGGCGGCAGATACGCAGTATTTT.

CDR3 residues: CSVEDLSPSGANVLTF. CDR3 in DNA: TGCAGCGTTGAAGATCTTTCCCCCTCTGGGGCCAACGTCCTGACTTTC. The chain employs TRBV29-1 and TRBJ2-6; D gene ambiguous. Germline loops: CDR1 SQVTM, CDR2 ANQGSEA. Trimming took off 0 bases at V and 0 bases at J, with 9 bases between the two ends. The CDR3 covers 16 residues.

The chain recombines TRBV6-1 with TRBJ2-7; 8 nucleotides match TRBD2. The CDR3 is made up of 12 amino acids. Germline V CDR1 and CDR2: MNHNS, SASEGT. V was pared by 6 bases and J by 2 bases, with 0 bases of the junction left unmatched. Here the CDR3 reads CASRGLAYEQYF. CDR3 DNA: TGTGCCAGCAGGGGACTAGCCTACGAGCAGTACTTC.

J is TRBJ1-4 and V is TRBV6-1; a weak D match, TRBD1 (6 bases). Germline V gives CDR1 MNHNS, CDR2 SASEGT. This CDR3 has 17 amino acids. Trimming stripped 2 bases from V and 6 bases from J, with 19 bases between. The CDR3 spells CASSERGAGGGDEKLFF. As DNA, the CDR3 is TGTGCCAGCAGTGAAAGGGGGGCAGGCGGTGGCGATGAAAAACTGTTTTTT.

V usage is TRBV7-8 and J usage is TRBJ2-7; D call uncertain. The CDR3 extends over 11 amino acids. Germline lookup yields CDR1 SGHVS and CDR2 FQNEAQ. Trimming removed 10 bases at V and 2 bases at J, with 9 bases between. CDR3 in DNA: TGTGCCATAGGGCAGACCTACGAGCAGTACTTC. Residues: CAIGQTYEQYF.

The CDR3 nucleotides are TGCGCCACCACGACAGGGAACACCGGGGAGCTGTTTTTT. Translating gives CATTTGNTGELFF. The V gene is TRBV5-1, the J gene TRBJ2-2, with a possible D match to TRBD1 (6 bases). CDR3 length: 13 residues. The V gene lost 9 bases and the J gene lost 1 base, with 10 bases spanning the gap. Germline V lookup: CDR1 SGHRS, CDR2 YFSETQ.

The chain joins TRBV13 to TRBJ2-7, with 8 nucleotides matching TRBD1. This CDR3 contains 19 residues. J gave up 0 bases and V 5 bases, and 18 bases lay outside the gene matches. Germline-derived CDR1 and CDR2 are PRHDT and FYEKMQ (reference sequence). The CDR3: CASSITGGMKQFSSYEQYF. Here the CDR3 DNA reads TGTGCCAGCAGCATTACAGGGGGGATGAAGCAATTCAGCTCCTACGAGCAGTACTTC.

The genes are TRBV25-1 and TRBJ2-4; 7 bases align to TRBD1. J was trimmed by 1 base and V by 2 bases; bases with no gene match: 2. Looked up from germline, CDR1 is MGHDK and CDR2 is SYGVNS. The CDR3 totals 15 residues. Here the CDR3 reads CASSERGRAKNIQYF. CDR3 nucleotides: TGTGCCAGCAGTGAAAGGGGGCGGGCCAAAAACATTCAGTACTTC.

The rearrangement joins TRBV5-6 to TRBJ2-7; D unclear. Trimming cost V 1 base and J 6 bases, with 14 bases left between them. Germline V gives CDR1 SGHDT, CDR2 YYEEEE. This CDR3 region has 14 residues. The CDR3 nucleotides are TGTGCCAGCAGCTTGTTGGTATCTCTCGGCGAGCAGTACTTC. Amino acids: CASSLLVSLGEQYF.

This clone was recorded only once. This sequence joins TRBV11-2 and TRBJ1-1; unclear D gene. Trimming stripped 7 bases from V and 3 bases from J, with 9 bases between. The CDR3 covers 12 residues. The V gene's germline CDR1 is SGHAT and CDR2 FQNNGV. The CDR3 here is CASTDLDTEAFF. The CDR3 nucleotides read TGTGCCAGCACCGACCTCGACACTGAAGCTTTCTTT.

The J gene is TRBJ2-5, the V gene TRBV7-2; D possibly uses TRBD1 or TRBD2 (6 bases each). Per the germline V gene, CDR1 is SGHTA and CDR2 is FQGNSA. The CDR3 consists of 13 residues. Trimming left V 3 bases short and J 5 bases short, with 10 bases between. The CDR3 DNA follows: TGTGCCAGCAGCTTCCAGGGGAGGGAGACCCAGTACTTC. Translation: CASSFQGRETQYF.

This clone was picked up one time. V and J are TRBV10-2 and TRBJ2-1; 11 bases map to TRBD2. The germline gives CDR1 WSHSY, CDR2 SAAADI. The CDR3 is 16 amino acids. The trim removed 4 bases at V and 7 bases at J, leaving 9 bases unmatched. The chain's CDR3 is CASSVFTSGRRNEQFF. The CDR3 bases are TGCGCCAGCAGTGTCTTTACTAGCGGGAGACGTAATGAGCAGTTCTTC.

The rearrangement joins TRBV28 to TRBJ1-5; TRBD1 aligns across 8 bases. CDR3 length: 15 amino acids. The V gene end was trimmed by 11 bases and the J gene end by 6 bases; junction bases not matched to a gene: 15. The V gene's germline CDR1 is MDHEN and CDR2 SYDVKM. The CDR3 loop reads CAVQGYDRGVQPQHF. The DNA for the CDR3 is TGTGCCGTCCAGGGGTATGACAGGGGCGTTCAGCCCCAGCATTTT.

The chain links TRBV5-4 to TRBJ2-2; 7 bases match TRBD1. V lost 3 bases and J lost 0; bases outside the gene matches: 8. Germline V gene lookup returns CDR1 SGHNT and CDR2 YYREEE (reference sequence). The length of the CDR3 is 17 residues. This CDR3 reads CASSSDLTGTNTGELFF. The CDR3 coding sequence is TGTGCCAGCAGCTCGGATCTGACAGGGACGAACACCGGGGAGCTGTTTTTT.

This rearrangement joins TRBV4-1 to TRBJ1-5; D is possibly TRBD1 (6 bases). V was trimmed by 10 bases and J by 2 bases, leaving 15 bases between them. The CDR3 totals 14 residues. CDR1 and CDR2 (germline): MGHRA, YSYEKL. DNA of the CDR3: TGCGCCACCTCGCCCAGGGGTGGCAATCAGCCCCAGCATTTT. It is translated as CATSPRGGNQPQHF.

The genes are TRBV29-1 and TRBJ2-4; 9 positions match TRBD1. The CDR3 length is 12 residues. J gave up 8 bases and V 7 bases, and 6 bases lay outside the gene matches. From germline, CDR1 is SQVTM and CDR2 ANQGSEA. The CDR3 protein is CSGGTGRDIQYF. As DNA, the CDR3 is TGCAGCGGGGGGACAGGGCGCGACATTCAGTACTTC.

The chain has TRBV5-1 and TRBJ2-2; possibly TRBD2 for D (6 bases). The CDR3 runs 15 residues. Germline V gives CDR1 SGHRS, CDR2 YFSETQ. The germline V and J ends were trimmed by 4 bases and 4 bases, with 14 bases remaining between them. CDR3 sequence reads: CASSPAEGFTGELFF. The CDR3 DNA reads as TGCGCCAGCAGCCCGGCGGAGGGATTCACCGGGGAGCTGTTTTTT.

The rearrangement links TRBV5-8 to TRBJ2-7, with 7 bases identical to TRBD2. J gave up 7 bases and V 0 bases, and 16 bases lay outside the gene matches. This CDR3 comprises 17 residues. Germline CDR1 is SGHTS and CDR2 is YDEGEE. The CDR3 DNA reads as TGTGCCAGCAGCTTGGGGCTAGCGGTCCGCGGCCGCGAGGAGCAGTACTTC. Amino acids: CASSLGLAVRGREEQYF.

The chain joins TRBV4-1 to TRBJ2-2; tentatively, D is TRBD1 (6 bases). CDR3 size: 17 residues. Germline CDR1 is MGHRA and CDR2 is YSYEKL. V dropped 2 bases and J dropped 0 bases, with 13 bases sitting between them. CDR3 sequence reads: CASSQPTGSANTGELFF. CDR3 bases: TGCGCCAGCAGCCAACCGACAGGCTCCGCGAACACCGGGGAGCTGTTTTTT.

The table lists this clone with a count of one. The V call is TRBV19, the J call TRBJ1-5; D is ambiguous. Germline lookup yields CDR1 LNHDA and CDR2 SQIVND (reference sequence). Trimming took off 3 bases at V and 2 bases at J, with 23 bases between the two ends. This CDR3 comprises 19 residues. This chain's CDR3 is CASSIPASVEPYGNQPQHF. The CDR3 DNA is TGTGCCAGTAGTATCCCCGCCTCGGTTGAGCCGTATGGCAATCAGCCCCAGCATTTT.